This entry concerns a single T cell receptor (beta chain). Germline CDR1 reads SEHNR; CDR2 reads FQNEAQ (reference sequence). This CDR3 comprises 16 residues. The data belong to a study of T cells expressing NK-cell markers. TCRdb processed the 5' RACE reads again and assigns one entry to each CDR3 protein, with no DNA. This table holds some 500,000 distinct CDR3 sequences. This sequence was found in a woman aged 50 to 65 in good health. This chain links TRBV7-9 with TRBJ2-3; TCRdb's D gene call, TRBD1, goes unchecked for lack of DNA. The sample taken for sequencing was blood T cells: a sorted CD56 or NKG2C T cell subset, CD4+ or CD8+ T cells, or bulk PBMC T cells (not recorded which). This CDR3 reads CASSSNRQGAPDTQYF.